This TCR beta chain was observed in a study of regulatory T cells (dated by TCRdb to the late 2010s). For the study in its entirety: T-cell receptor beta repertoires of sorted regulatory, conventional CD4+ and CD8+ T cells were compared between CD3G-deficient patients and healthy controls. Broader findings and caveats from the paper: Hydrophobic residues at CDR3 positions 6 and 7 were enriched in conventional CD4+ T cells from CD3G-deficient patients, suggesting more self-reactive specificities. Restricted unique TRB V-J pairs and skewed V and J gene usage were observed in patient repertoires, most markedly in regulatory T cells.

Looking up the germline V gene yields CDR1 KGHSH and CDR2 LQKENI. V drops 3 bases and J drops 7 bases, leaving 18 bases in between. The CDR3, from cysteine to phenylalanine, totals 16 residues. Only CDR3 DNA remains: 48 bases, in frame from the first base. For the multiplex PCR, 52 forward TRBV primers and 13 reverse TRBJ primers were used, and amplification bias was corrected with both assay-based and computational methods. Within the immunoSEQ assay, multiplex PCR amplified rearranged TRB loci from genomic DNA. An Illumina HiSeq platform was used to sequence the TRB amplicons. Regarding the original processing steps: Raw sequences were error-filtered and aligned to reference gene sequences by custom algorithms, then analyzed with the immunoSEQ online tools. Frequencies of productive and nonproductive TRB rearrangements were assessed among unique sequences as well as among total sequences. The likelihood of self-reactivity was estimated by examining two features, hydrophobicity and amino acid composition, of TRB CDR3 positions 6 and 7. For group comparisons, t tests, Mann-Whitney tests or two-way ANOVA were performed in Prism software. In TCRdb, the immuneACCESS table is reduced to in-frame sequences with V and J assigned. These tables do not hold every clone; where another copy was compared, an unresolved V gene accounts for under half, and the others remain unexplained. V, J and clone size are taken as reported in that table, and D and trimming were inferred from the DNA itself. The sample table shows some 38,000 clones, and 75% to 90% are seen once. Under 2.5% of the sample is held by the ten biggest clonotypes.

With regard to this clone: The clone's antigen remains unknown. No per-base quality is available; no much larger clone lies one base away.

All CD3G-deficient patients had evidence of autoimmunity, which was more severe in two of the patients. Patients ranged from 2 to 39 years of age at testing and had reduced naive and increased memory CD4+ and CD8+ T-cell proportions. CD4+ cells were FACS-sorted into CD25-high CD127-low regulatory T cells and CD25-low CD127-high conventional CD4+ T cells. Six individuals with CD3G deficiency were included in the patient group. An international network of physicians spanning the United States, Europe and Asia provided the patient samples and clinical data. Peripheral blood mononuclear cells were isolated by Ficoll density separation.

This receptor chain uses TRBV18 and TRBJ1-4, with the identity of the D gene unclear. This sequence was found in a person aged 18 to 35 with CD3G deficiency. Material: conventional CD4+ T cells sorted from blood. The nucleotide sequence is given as TGTGCCAGCTCACCCCAGCGTGCGGGCGCCGGTGAAAAACTGTTTTTT. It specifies CASSPQRAGAGEKLFF.